These T cell receptor beta chains were read from a single sample in a study of cytomegalovirus exposure and HLA in healthy donors. Only in-frame clones appear in the TCRdb table, and some are missing; sequencing was by immunoSEQ multiplex PCR. The table includes 85,000 to 95,000 clones, approximately 96% detected once. The sample was PBMCs. These receptors all stem from a young man in good health and CMV-seronegative. The CDR3 runs from the conserved cysteine through the conserved F or W. The order of the fields is J gene, clone size, V gene, D gene, CDR3 DNA, CDR3 protein. D genes are given only for firm matches. The listing skips clone size in some rows; elsewhere it reads once, few, many or a size class.

TRBJ1-1,-,TRBV19,-,TGTGCCAGTACCGTTGAGAGGGCCGGGGACACTGAAGCTTTCTTT,CASTVERAGDTEAFF
TRBJ2-1,-,TRBV18,-,TGTGCCAGCGGGCAGGCTAGCAGGTACAATGAGCAGTTCTTC,CASGQASRYNEQFF
TRBJ2-7,once,TRBV6-5,TRBD1,TGTGCCAGCAGAATAAAGGGACAGGGTGGGGGCGAGCAGTACTTC,CASRIKGQGGGEQYF
TRBJ2-2,-,TRBV11-3,-,TGTGCCAGCAGCCGACGGGCCGGGGAGCTGTTTTTT,CASSRRAGELFF
TRBJ2-7,-,TRBV30,-,TGTGCCTGGATTCTACATTTGCCGGGTGAGCAGTACTTC,CAWILHLPGEQYF
TRBJ2-1,-,TRBV19,TRBD1,TGTGCCAGTAGCTCCTACGGGACAGGGGTTTACAATGAGCAGTTCTTC,CASSSYGTGVYNEQFF
TRBJ2-2,-,TRBV7-9,TRBD2,TGTGCCAGCAGCTTACCTCAACTAGCGGGAGACACCGGGGAGCTGTTTTTT,CASSLPQLAGDTGELFF
TRBJ2-1,-,TRBV12-5,TRBD1,TGTGCTAGTGGTTTACGGACAGGGGACAATGAGCAGTTCTTC,CASGLRTGDNEQFF
TRBJ1-1,once,TRBV30,-,TGTGCCTGGAGACTCCAGGGCTTAAGGATAGCTGAAGCTTTCTTT,CAWRLQGLRIAEAFF
TRBJ2-5,once,TRBV19,TRBD2,TGTGCCAGTAGTATCGGCCCTAGCGGGGAGACCCAGTACTTC,CASSIGPSGETQYF
TRBJ2-1,-,TRBV14,TRBD2,TGTGCCAGCAGCCAATGGGTGGGGACTAGCGGGAGTAATGAGCAGTTCTTC,CASSQWVGTSGSNEQFF
TRBJ1-1,-,TRBV19,TRBD1,TGTGCCAGTAGTATGGACAGGATGAACACTGAAGCTTTCTTT,CASSMDRMNTEAFF
TRBJ2-6,-,TRBV18,-,TGTGCCAGCTCACCGGAGACTGGGGCCAACGTCCTGACTTTC,CASSPETGANVLTF
TRBJ1-6,-,TRBV27,-,TGTGCCAGCAGTTTCTCCGATAGCTATAATTCACCCCTCCACTTT,CASSFSDSYNSPLHF
TRBJ2-3,-,TRBV5-1,-,TGCGCCAGCAGCTTGAGGGGATACAACACAGATACGCAGTATTTT,CASSLRGYNTDTQYF
TRBJ2-7,-,TRBV6-5,TRBD2,TGTGCCAGCAGTTACAGCGGAACTAGCGGGGCCGGCGAGCAGTACTTC,CASSYSGTSGAGEQYF
TRBJ2-2,-,TRBV7-9,TRBD1,TGTGCCAGCAGTTTTCACGGGACAGCGACCGGGGAGCTGTTTTTT,CASSFHGTATGELFF
TRBJ2-2,-,TRBV5-6,TRBD2,TGTGCCAGCAGCTTCCTCGGGAGGCCAAACACCGGGGAGCTGTTTTTT,CASSFLGRPNTGELFF
TRBJ1-2,-,TRBV18,-,TGTGCCAGCGGGCAGGGAGGAAACTATGGCTACACCTTC,CASGQGGNYGYTF
TRBJ2-1,-,TRBV19,TRBD2,TGTGCCAGTAGTCCTAGCGGGAGCTCCTACAATGAGCAGTTCTTC,CASSPSGSSYNEQFF
TRBJ2-1,-,TRBV19,TRBD2,TGTGCCAGTAGTATGGGGACTAGCGGATACAATGAGCAGTTCTTC,CASSMGTSGYNEQFF
TRBJ2-1,-,TRBV7-8,TRBD2,TGTGCCAGCAGCTTAATCGTGGGACTAGCGGGAGGACATGAGCAGTTCTTC,CASSLIVGLAGGHEQFF
TRBJ2-1,once,TRBV5-4,TRBD2,TGTGCCAGCAGCGGCGCAGGACTAGCGGGCATCTACAATGAGCAGTTCTTC,CASSGAGLAGIYNEQFF
TRBJ1-5,-,TRBV27,-,TGTGCCAGCAGTTTAGGGGGGGCTGGTCAGCCCCAGCATTTT,CASSLGGAGQPQHF
TRBJ1-4,-,TRBV2,TRBD1,TGTGCCAGCAGCCGACAGGGGACGAATGAAAAACTGTTTTTT,CASSRQGTNEKLFF